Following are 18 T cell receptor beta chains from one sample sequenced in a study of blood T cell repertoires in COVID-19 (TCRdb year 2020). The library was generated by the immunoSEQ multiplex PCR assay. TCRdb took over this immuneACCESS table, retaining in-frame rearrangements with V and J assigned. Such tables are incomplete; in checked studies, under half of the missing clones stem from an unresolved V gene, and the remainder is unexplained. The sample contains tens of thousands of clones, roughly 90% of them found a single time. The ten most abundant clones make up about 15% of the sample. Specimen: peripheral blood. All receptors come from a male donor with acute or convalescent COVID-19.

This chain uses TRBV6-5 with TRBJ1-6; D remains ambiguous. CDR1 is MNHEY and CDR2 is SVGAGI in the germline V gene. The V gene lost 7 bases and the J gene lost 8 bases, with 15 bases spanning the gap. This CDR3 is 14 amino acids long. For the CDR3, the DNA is TGTGCCAGCATGGGTGCCGGGAAGTATTCACCCCTCCACTTT. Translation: CASMGAGKYSPLHF.

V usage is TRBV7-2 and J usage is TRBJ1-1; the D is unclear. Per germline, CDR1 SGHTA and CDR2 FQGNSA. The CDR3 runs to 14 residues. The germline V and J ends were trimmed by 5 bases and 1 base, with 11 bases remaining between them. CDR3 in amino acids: CASSPFGRNTEAFF. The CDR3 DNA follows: TGTGCCAGCAGCCCCTTCGGGAGGAACACTGAAGCTTTCTTT. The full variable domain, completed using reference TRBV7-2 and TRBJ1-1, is GAGVSQSPSNKVTEKGKDVELRCDPISGHTALYWYRQSLGQGLEFLIYFQGNSAPDKSGLPSDRFSAERTGGSVSTLTIQRTQQEDSAVYLCASSPFGRNTEAFFGQGTRLTVV.

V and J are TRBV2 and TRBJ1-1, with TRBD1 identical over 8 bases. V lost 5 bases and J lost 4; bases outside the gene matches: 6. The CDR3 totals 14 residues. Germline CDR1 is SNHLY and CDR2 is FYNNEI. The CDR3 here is CASSYQGAVTEAFF. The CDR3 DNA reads TGTGCCAGCAGTTACCAGGGGGCCGTCACTGAAGCTTTCTTT.

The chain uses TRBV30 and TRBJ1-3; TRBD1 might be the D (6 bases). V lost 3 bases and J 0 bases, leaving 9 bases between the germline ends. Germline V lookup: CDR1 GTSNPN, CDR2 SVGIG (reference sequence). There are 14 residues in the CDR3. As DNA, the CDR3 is TGTGCCTGGAGGGGACAATTCTCTGGAAACACCATATATTTT. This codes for CAWRGQFSGNTIYF.

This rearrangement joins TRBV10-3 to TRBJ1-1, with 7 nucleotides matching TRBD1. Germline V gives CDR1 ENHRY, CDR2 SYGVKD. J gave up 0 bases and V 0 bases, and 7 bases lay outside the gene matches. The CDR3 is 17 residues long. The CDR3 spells CAISESLTGIMNTEAFF. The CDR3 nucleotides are TGTGCCATCAGTGAGTCCCTGACAGGGATTATGAACACTGAAGCTTTCTTT.

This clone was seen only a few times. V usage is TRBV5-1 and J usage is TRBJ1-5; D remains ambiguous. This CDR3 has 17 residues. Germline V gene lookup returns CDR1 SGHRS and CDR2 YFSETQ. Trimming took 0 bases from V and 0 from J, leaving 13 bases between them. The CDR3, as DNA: TGCGCCAGCAGCTTGGTGCCAGGTCAAGATAGCAATCAGCCCCAGCATTTT. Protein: CASSLVPGQDSNQPQHF.

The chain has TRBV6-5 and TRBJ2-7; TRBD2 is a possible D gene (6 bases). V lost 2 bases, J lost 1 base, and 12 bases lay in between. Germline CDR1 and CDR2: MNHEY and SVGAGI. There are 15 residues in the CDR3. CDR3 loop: CASSYGVGGSYEQYF. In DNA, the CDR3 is TGTGCCAGCAGTTACGGGGTTGGGGGGTCCTACGAGCAGTACTTC.

The chain's CDR3 is CASSYGTVFQNTEAFF. In nucleotides, the CDR3 is TGTGCCAGCAGTTACGGGACAGTTTTTCAGAACACTGAAGCTTTCTTT. The rearrangement links TRBV6-5 to TRBJ1-1; TRBD1 matches at 7 bases. V shed 2 bases and J 1 base; nucleotides not matched to a gene: 7. From germline, CDR1 is MNHEY and CDR2 SVGAGI. This CDR3 comprises 16 residues.

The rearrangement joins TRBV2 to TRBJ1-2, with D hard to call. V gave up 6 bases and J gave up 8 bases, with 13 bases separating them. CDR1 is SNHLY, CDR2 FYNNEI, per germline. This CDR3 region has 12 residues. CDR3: CASSPGSAGYTF. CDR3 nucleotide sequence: TGTGCCAGCAGCCCCGGTAGTGCGGGCTACACCTTC.

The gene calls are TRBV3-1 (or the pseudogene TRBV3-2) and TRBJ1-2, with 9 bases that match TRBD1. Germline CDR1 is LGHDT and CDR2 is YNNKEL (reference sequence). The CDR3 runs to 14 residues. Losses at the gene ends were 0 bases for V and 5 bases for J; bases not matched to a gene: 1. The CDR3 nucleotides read TGTGCCAGCAGCCAAGATGGGACAGGGTATGGCTACACCTTC. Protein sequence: CASSQDGTGYGYTF.

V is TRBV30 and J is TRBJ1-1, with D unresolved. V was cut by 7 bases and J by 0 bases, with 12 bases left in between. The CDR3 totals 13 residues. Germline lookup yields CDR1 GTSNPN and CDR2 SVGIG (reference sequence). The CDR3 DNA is TGTGCCTCCAAGGTACAGCTGAACACTGAAGCTTTCTTT. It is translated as CASKVQLNTEAFF.

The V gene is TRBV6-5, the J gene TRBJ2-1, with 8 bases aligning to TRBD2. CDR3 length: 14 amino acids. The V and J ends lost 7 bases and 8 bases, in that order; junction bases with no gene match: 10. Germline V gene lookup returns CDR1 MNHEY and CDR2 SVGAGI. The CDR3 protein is CASTQAGDLDEQFF. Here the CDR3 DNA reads TGTGCCAGCACCCAAGCGGGGGATCTTGATGAGCAGTTCTTC.

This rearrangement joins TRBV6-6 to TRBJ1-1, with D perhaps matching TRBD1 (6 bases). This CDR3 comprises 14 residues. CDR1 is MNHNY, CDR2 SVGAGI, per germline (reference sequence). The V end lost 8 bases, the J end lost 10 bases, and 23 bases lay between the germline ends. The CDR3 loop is CASGLGTPDRGAFF. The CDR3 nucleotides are TGTGCCAGCGGACTTGGGACACCCGACCGGGGAGCTTTCTTT.

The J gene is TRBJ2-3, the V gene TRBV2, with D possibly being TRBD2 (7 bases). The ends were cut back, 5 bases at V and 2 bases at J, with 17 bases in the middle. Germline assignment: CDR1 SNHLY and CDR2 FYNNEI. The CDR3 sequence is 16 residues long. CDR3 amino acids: CASSLLGAGATDTQYF. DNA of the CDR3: TGTGCCAGCAGTCTTCTGGGCGCGGGGGCCACAGATACGCAGTATTTT.

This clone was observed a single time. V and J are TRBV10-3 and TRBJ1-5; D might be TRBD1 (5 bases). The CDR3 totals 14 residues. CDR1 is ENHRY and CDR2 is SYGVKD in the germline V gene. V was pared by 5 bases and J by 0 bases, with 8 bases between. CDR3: CAISNRNSNQPQHF. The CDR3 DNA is TGTGCCATCAGTAACAGGAATAGCAATCAGCCCCAGCATTTT.

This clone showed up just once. CDR3 residues: CATSRDPIRPLATDSYGYTF. Written as DNA, the CDR3 is TGTGCCACCAGCAGAGATCCCATCCGACCACTAGCTACCGACTCCTATGGCTACACCTTC. The chain combines TRBV15 with TRBJ1-2; D is ambiguous. The CDR3 is 20 residues long. Germline V gene lookup returns CDR1 LNHNV and CDR2 YYDKDF (reference sequence). The germline V and J ends were trimmed by 0 bases and 4 bases, with 27 bases remaining between them.

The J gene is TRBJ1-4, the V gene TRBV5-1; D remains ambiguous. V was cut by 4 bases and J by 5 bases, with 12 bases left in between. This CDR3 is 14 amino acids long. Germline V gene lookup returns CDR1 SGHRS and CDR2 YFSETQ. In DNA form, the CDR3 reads TGCGCCAGCAGCAAAGGCGGCCCGAATGAAAAACTGTTTTTT. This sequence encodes CASSKGGPNEKLFF.

The CDR3 sequence: CASSFAGNYGYTF. Here the CDR3 DNA reads TGTGCCAGCAGCTTTGCAGGAAACTATGGCTACACCTTC. The chain has TRBV25-1 and TRBJ1-2; the D is unclear. This CDR3 is 13 amino acids long. Trimming pared 6 bases from V and 2 bases from J, leaving 10 bases between. Germline V gene data show CDR1 as MGHDK and CDR2 as SYGVNS.